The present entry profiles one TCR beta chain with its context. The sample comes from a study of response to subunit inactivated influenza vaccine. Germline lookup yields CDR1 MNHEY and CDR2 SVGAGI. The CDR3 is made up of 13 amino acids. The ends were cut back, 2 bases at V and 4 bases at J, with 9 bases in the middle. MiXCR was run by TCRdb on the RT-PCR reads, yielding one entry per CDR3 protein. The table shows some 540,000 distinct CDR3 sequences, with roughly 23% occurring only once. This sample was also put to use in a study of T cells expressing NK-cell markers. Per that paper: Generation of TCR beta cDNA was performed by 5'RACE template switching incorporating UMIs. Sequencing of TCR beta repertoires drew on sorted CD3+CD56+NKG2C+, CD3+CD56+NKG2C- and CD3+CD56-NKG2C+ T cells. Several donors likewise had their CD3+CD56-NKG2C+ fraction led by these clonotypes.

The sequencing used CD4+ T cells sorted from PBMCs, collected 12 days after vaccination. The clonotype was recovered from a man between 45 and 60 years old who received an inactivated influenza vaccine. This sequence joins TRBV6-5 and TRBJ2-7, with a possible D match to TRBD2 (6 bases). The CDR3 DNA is TGTGCCAGCAGTTACGGCGGGATATACGAGCAGTACTTC. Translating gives CASSYGGIYEQYF.